Presented here are 25 T cell receptor beta chains from one specimen sequenced in a study of blood T cell repertoires in COVID-19. The protocol was immunoSEQ multiplex PCR, while the TCRdb copy is restricted to in-frame clones and leaves out a portion. The sample shows roughly 200,000 clones, 80% to 90% of them seen only once. The sequenced sample consisted of PBMCs or T cells enriched from blood (not recorded which). These receptors all stem from a woman aged 40-49 years with acute COVID-19.

The chain recombines TRBV29-1 with TRBJ2-1, with TRBD1 as a possible D gene (6 bases). CDR1 SQVTM and CDR2 ANQGSEA come from the germline V gene. V shed 6 bases and J shed 0 bases, with 12 bases lying between them. The CDR3 has 14 amino acids. The CDR3 DNA reads TGCAGCGTGGGGGCCCTGAGCTCCTACAATGAGCAGTTCTTC. Amino acid sequence: CSVGALSSYNEQFF.

The J gene is TRBJ1-1, the V gene TRBV19; D is undetermined. Germline loops: CDR1 LNHDA, CDR2 SQIVND (reference sequence). The CDR3 loop spans 12 amino acids. The germline V and J ends were trimmed by 3 bases and 7 bases, with 9 bases remaining between them. Here the CDR3 DNA reads TGTGCCAGTAGTATGGCGGGAGGTGAAGCTTTCTTT. Its translation: CASSMAGGEAFF.

The chain is built from TRBV7-9 and TRBJ1-3, with D perhaps matching TRBD1 (6 bases). V was pared by 9 bases and J by 6 bases, with 12 bases between. This CDR3 spans 12 amino acids. Per germline, CDR1 SEHNR and CDR2 FQNEAQ (reference sequence). The DNA for the CDR3 is TGTGCCAGTTCGGACAGCTTAAACACCATATATTTT. Protein: CASSDSLNTIYF.

This clone has only a few counts. V and J are TRBV9 and TRBJ1-3; D remains unclear. From germline, CDR1 is SGDLS and CDR2 YYNGEE. The CDR3 sequence is 15 residues long. V lost 0 bases to trimming and J lost 0 bases, with 7 bases between them. The CDR3 nucleotides read TGTGCCAGCAGCGTAGAGCCAAGCTCTGGAAACACCATATATTTT. It encodes CASSVEPSSGNTIYF.

This clone appeared once. The V call is TRBV2, the J call TRBJ2-3; D is unclear. Germline V CDR1 and CDR2: SNHLY, FYNNEI. Trimming shortened V by 3 bases and J by 5 bases, and 6 bases separated the two germline ends. The CDR3 is 12 amino acids. CDR3 region: CASSEPVDTQYF. The DNA of the CDR3 is TGTGCCAGCAGTGAGCCGGTAGATACGCAGTATTTT.

The chain combines TRBV28 with TRBJ2-7; TRBD2 aligns across 9 bases. Trimming cost V 5 bases and J 3 bases; bases outside gene matches: 5. Germline CDR1 and CDR2: MDHEN and SYDVKM. The CDR3 runs to 14 residues. CDR3 nucleotides: TGTGCCAGCAGTACGCGGGAGGGCCACTACGAGCAGTACTTC. Protein: CASSTREGHYEQYF.

The chain carries TRBV28 and TRBJ2-7, with 11 bases lining up with TRBD2. This CDR3 contains 14 residues. With V trimmed by 10 bases and J by 0 bases, 5 bases remained unmatched. In germline, CDR1 is MDHEN, CDR2 SYDVKM. CDR3 amino acids: CATITSGGSYEQYF. CDR3 sequence (DNA): TGTGCCACCATTACTAGCGGGGGCTCCTACGAGCAGTACTTC.

This chain joins TRBV3-1 (or the pseudogene TRBV3-2) and TRBJ1-2; D is ambiguous. The CDR3 spans 13 residues. V shed 4 bases and J shed 0 bases, with 6 bases lying between them. CDR1 is LGHDT and CDR2 is YNNKEL in the germline V gene (reference sequence). CDR3 region: CASSPLPNYGYTF. DNA for the CDR3: TGTGCCAGCAGCCCGCTACCTAACTATGGCTACACCTTC.

A remark on this clone: One end of the junction does not line up with germline, which may come from a read error. The chain couples TRBV7-3 to TRBJ2-3; 12 bases align to TRBD2. The CDR3 contains 16 residues. Germline CDR1 and CDR2: SGHTA and FQGTGA. The CDR3 DNA reads as TGTGCCAGCAGCCTAACGACTAGCGGGAGTTCGGATACGCAGTATTTT. Its translation is CASSLTTSGSSDTQYF.

The rearrangement uses TRBV6-2 or TRBV6-3 and TRBJ1-2; TRBD1 is a possible D gene (6 bases). CDR3 length: 12 amino acids. Trimming took off 4 bases at V and 6 bases at J, with 9 bases between the two ends. Looked up from germline, CDR1 is MNHEY and CDR2 is SVGEGT. This CDR3 reads CASSSGTNGYTF. In DNA, the CDR3 is TGTGCCAGCAGTTCCGGGACAAATGGCTACACCTTC.

This clone was seen at least ten times. The genes are TRBV2 and TRBJ2-1; D possibly corresponds to TRBD1 (5 bases). CDR3 length: 13 residues. Trimming took 5 bases from V and 10 from J, leaving 15 bases between them. Germline CDR1 is SNHLY and CDR2 is FYNNEI. CDR3 residues: CASSPPMTAEQFF. The CDR3 DNA reads as TGTGCCAGCAGTCCACCGATGACAGCGGAGCAGTTCTTC. Variable domain in full (rest from reference TRBV2 and TRBJ2-1): EPEVTQTPSHQVTQMGQEVILRCVPISNHLYFYWYRQILGQKVEFLVSFYNNEISEKSEIFDDQFSVERPDGSNFTLKIRSTKLEDSAMYFCASSPPMTAEQFFGPGTRLTVL.

The gene calls are TRBV29-1 and TRBJ1-2, with 10 bases fitting TRBD1. Trimming at V came to 5 bases and at J to 6 bases, leaving 6 bases not matched to a gene. This CDR3 spans 13 amino acids. Per the germline V gene, CDR1 is SQVTM and CDR2 is ANQGSEA. The CDR3 coding sequence is TGCAGCGTTCCGGGACAGGGGAATGATGGCTACACCTTC. This encodes CSVPGQGNDGYTF.

The gene calls are TRBV13 and TRBJ1-2; 7 bases align to TRBD1. CDR1 and CDR2 from the germline V gene are PRHDT and FYEKMQ (reference sequence). The CDR3 loop spans 15 amino acids. V shed 5 bases and J 7 bases; nucleotides not matched to a gene: 13. CDR3 sequence reads: CASSPGTGGGRGYTF. CDR3 DNA: TGTGCCAGCAGCCCCGGCACGGGAGGGGGCCGTGGCTACACCTTC.

The chain recombines TRBV9 with TRBJ1-6; D might be TRBD1 (6 bases). Germline CDR1 and CDR2: SGDLS and YYNGEE. The V and J ends lost 7 bases and 10 bases respectively, with 18 bases between them. The CDR3 runs to 14 residues. The chain's CDR3 is CASGSGTNESPLHF. In DNA, the CDR3 is TGTGCCAGCGGATCCGGGACAAATGAGTCACCCCTCCACTTT.

The chain combines TRBV9 with TRBJ1-2, with D hard to call. Per germline, CDR1 SGDLS and CDR2 YYNGEE. This CDR3 contains 13 residues. Trimming left V 0 bases short and J 3 bases short, with 6 bases between. The CDR3 is CASSVGSDYGYTF. DNA of the CDR3: TGTGCCAGCAGCGTAGGAAGCGACTATGGCTACACCTTC.

The chain combines TRBV18 with TRBJ2-7, with D hard to call. The CDR3 covers 12 residues. The ends were cut back, 5 bases at V and 3 bases at J, with 8 bases in the middle. The germline gives CDR1 KGHSH, CDR2 LQKENI. The CDR3 DNA reads as TGTGCCAGCTCATTAGACTTCTACGAGCAGTACTTC. As protein: CASSLDFYEQYF.

The chain is built from TRBV10-2 and TRBJ2-1; 7 bases are a match to TRBD2. The CDR3 is 15 amino acids. Germline CDR1 is WSHSY and CDR2 is SAAADI. Unmatched junction bases numbered 14, after V lost 8 bases and J lost 7 bases. CDR3 residues: CASWLFGTKVNEQFF. As DNA, the CDR3 is TGCGCCAGCTGGTTGTTTGGGACTAAAGTTAATGAGCAGTTCTTC.

The genes are TRBV10-3 and TRBJ1-3; 8 bases map to TRBD1. Germline-derived CDR1 and CDR2 are ENHRY and SYGVKD. Trimming took 9 bases from V and 4 from J; bases not matched to a gene: 2. The CDR3 is made up of 12 amino acids. The CDR3, as DNA: TGTGCCATGGGGACAGGAGGAAACACCATATATTTT. Translation gives CAMGTGGNTIYF.

The J gene is TRBJ2-3, the V gene TRBV28; D may be TRBD1 (5 bases). CDR3 length: 20 amino acids. Germline-derived CDR1 and CDR2 are MDHEN and SYDVKM. With 6 bases removed from V and 0 bases from J, the gap between germline ends came to 28 bases. CDR3 amino acids: CASSPLVGYVGAESTDTQYF. The CDR3 region has the DNA TGTGCCAGCAGCCCCCTCGTAGGTTATGTTGGGGCGGAAAGCACAGATACGCAGTATTTT.

A single count supports this clone. V is TRBV28 and J is TRBJ2-7, with D uncertain. Germline V gene sequence: CDR1 MDHEN, CDR2 SYDVKM. The CDR3 has 14 residues. The ends were cut back, 2 bases at V and 3 bases at J, with 11 bases in the middle. The CDR3 DNA reads TGTGCCAGCAGTTTAAGGCACGGCGGCTACGAGCAGTACTTC. Encoded protein: CASSLRHGGYEQYF.

The rearrangement links TRBV5-6 to TRBJ1-1, with 9 positions matching TRBD1. CDR3 size: 16 residues. V lost 2 bases and J lost 4; bases outside the gene matches: 9. CDR1 and CDR2 (germline): SGHDT, YYEEEE. DNA of the CDR3: TGTGCCAGCAGCTTTGGGACAGGGAGGGGGGCCACTGAAGCTTTCTTT. The encoded protein is CASSFGTGRGATEAFF.

This clone was recorded a few times. V and J are TRBV24-1 and TRBJ2-2; D unclear. From germline, CDR1 is KGHDR and CDR2 SFDVKD. The CDR3 is 12 residues long. V gave up 7 bases and J gave up 4 bases, with 6 bases separating them. This chain's CDR3 is CATRNSTGELFF. CDR3 sequence (DNA): TGTGCCACCAGGAACAGCACCGGGGAGCTGTTTTTT.

This clone was detected only a few times. The CDR3 DNA reads TGTGCCAGCCAGAAAACGTACCAAGAGACCCAGTACTTC. Translation gives CASQKTYQETQYF. This chain links TRBV18 with TRBJ2-5; no clear D. CDR3 length: 13 residues. V was pared by 8 bases and J by 0 bases, with 10 bases between. Germline CDR1 reads KGHSH; CDR2 reads LQKENI.

This chain links TRBV3-1 (or the pseudogene TRBV3-2) with TRBJ2-7; no clear D gene. Trimming cost V 2 bases and J 3 bases, with 5 bases left between them. Per germline, CDR1 LGHDT and CDR2 YNNKEL (reference sequence). The CDR3 spans 12 residues. CDR3 amino acids: CASSQLSYEQYF. CDR3 sequence (DNA): TGTGCCAGCAGCCAACTAAGCTACGAGCAGTACTTC.

The chain joins TRBV7-9 to TRBJ1-1; D is ambiguous. Germline assignment: CDR1 SEHNR and CDR2 FQNEAQ (reference sequence). V lost 10 bases to trimming and J lost 1 base, with 13 bases between them. CDR3 size: 13 residues. CDR3 amino acids: CATQTPGNTEAFF. For the CDR3, the DNA is TGTGCCACTCAAACCCCGGGGAACACTGAAGCTTTCTTT.